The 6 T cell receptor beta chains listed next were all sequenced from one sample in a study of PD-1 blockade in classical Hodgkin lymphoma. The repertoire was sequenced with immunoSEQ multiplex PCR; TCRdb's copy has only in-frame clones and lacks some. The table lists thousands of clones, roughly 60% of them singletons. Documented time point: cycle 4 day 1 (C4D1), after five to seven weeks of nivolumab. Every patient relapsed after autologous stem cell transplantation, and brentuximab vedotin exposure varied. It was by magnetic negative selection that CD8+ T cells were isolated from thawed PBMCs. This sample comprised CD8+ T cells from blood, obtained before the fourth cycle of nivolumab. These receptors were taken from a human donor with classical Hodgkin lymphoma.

The CDR3 spells CASSQESSSGTPDTQYF. CDR3 DNA sequence: TGTGCCAGCAGCCAAGAGTCGTCTAGCGGGACCCCAGATACGCAGTATTTT. The chain is built from TRBV5-5 and TRBJ2-3; 9 nucleotides align to TRBD2. The CDR3 loop spans 17 amino acids. CDR1 and CDR2 (germline): SGHKS, YYEKEE (reference sequence). V lost 4 bases to trimming and J lost 4 bases; unmatched junction nucleotides: 13.

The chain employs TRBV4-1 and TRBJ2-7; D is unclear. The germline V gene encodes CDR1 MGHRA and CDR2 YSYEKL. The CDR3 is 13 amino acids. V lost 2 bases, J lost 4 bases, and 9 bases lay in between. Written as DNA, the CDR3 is TGCGCCAGCAGCCAAAGTCCCGGGTACGAGCAGTACTTC. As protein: CASSQSPGYEQYF.

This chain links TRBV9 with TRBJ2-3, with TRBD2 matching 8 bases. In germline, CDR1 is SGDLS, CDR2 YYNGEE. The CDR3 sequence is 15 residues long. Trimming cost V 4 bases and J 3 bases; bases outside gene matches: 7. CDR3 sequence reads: CASSFSGRVTDTQYF. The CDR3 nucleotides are TGTGCCAGCAGCTTCAGCGGGAGAGTAACAGATACGCAGTATTTT.

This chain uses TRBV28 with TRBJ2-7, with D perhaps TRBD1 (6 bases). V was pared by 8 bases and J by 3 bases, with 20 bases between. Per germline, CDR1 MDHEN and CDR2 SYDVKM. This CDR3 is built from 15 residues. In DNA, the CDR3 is TGTGCCAGCGGGAGCTCCAGGGACACCCTCTACGAGCAGTACTTC. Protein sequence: CASGSSRDTLYEQYF.

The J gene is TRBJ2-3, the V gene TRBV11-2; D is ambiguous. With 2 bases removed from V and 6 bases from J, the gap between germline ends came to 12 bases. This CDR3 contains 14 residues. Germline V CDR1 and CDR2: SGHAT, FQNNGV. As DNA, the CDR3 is TGTGCCAGCAGCTTAATCAGAACACTGGATACGCAGTATTTT. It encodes CASSLIRTLDTQYF.

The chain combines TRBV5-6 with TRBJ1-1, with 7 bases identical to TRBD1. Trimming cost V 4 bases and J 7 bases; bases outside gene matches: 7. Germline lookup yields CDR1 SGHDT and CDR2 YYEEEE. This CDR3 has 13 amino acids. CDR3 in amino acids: CASSPRDSVEAFF. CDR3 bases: TGTGCCAGCAGCCCCCGGGACAGCGTTGAAGCTTTCTTT.